The 30 T cell receptor beta chains presented below share a single source sample, sequenced in a study of T cells in women clearing cervical HPV infection. The protocol was immunoSEQ multiplex PCR, while the TCRdb copy is restricted to in-frame clones and leaves out a portion. Reported are about 44,000 clones; the ten largest clones contain about 1.2%. Sequenced material: blood buffy coat. All receptors derive from a woman aged 18 to 69 with a cervical HPV16 infection that either progressed to CIN3+ or cleared (not recorded which).

Concerning this clone: The read ends 3 residues early relative to the CDR3; the germline J gene fills the gap. The chain couples TRBV19 to TRBJ1-1, with D perhaps TRBD1 (6 bases). The CDR3 totals 14 residues. The V end lost 2 bases, the J end lost 5 bases, and 12 bases lay between the germline ends. Germline V lookup: CDR1 LNHDA, CDR2 SQIVND (reference sequence). Incomplete CDR3 DNA: TGTGCCAGTAGTATACAGGGGCGGCGGACTGAA. It encodes CASSIQGRRTE. The complete CDR3 protein is CASSIQGRRTEAFF.

A remark on this clone: The CDR3 end lies 3 residues beyond the end of the read and is filled in from the germline J gene. The rearrangement joins TRBV28 to TRBJ2-7; 8 positions agree with TRBD1. The CDR3 is 14 amino acids. In germline, CDR1 is MDHEN, CDR2 SYDVKM. The junction had 7 bases not matched to a gene; V was cut back by 5 bases and J by 4 bases. CDR3 DNA (partial): TGTGCCAGCAGTCGGACAGGGAATTATTACGAG. Translation gives CASSRTGNYYE. The complete CDR3 protein is CASSRTGNYYEQYF.

Comment on this clone: The DNA ends 3 residues before the CDR3 does, and the rest of the CDR3 is filled in from the germline J gene. The chain uses TRBV2 and TRBJ1-4, with TRBD1 as a possible D gene (5 bases). CDR1 and CDR2 (germline): SNHLY, FYNNEI. The CDR3 totals 13 residues. V was clipped by 9 bases and J by 0 bases, with 8 bases between them. CDR3 DNA (partial): TGTGCCAGGGGGCCAGCAACTAATGAAAAA. It encodes CARGPATNEK. The full CDR3 protein is CARGPATNEKLFF. The variable domain in full, with the rest retrieved from reference TRBV2 and TRBJ1-4, is EPEVTQTPSHQVTQMGQEVILRCVPISNHLYFYWYRQILGQKVEFLVSFYNNEISEKSEIFDDQFSVERPDGSNFTLKIRSTKLEDSAMYFCARGPATNEKLFFGSGTQLSVL.

Points on this clone: Read coverage stops 3 residues before the CDR3 terminus; the germline J gene supplies the remainder. This chain uses TRBV4-2 with TRBJ2-7, with TRBD2 as a possible D gene (6 bases). This CDR3 contains 14 residues. Germline CDR1 is LGHNA and CDR2 is YNFKEQ. Trimming took 4 bases from V and 2 from J, leaving 12 bases between them. CDR3 sequence reads: CASSPPLAPYEQYF. Incomplete CDR3 DNA: TGTGCCAGCAGCCCCCCCCTAGCGCCCTACGAG.

CDR3 DNA (partial): TGTGCCAGCTCACTACAGGGAGGAGATACG. The encoded protein is CASSLQGGDT. The entire CDR3 sequence reads CASSLQGGDTQYF. The chain employs TRBV18 and TRBJ2-3; D tentatively reads TRBD1 or TRBD2 (6 bases each). The CDR3 goes on 3 residues after the read ends, and that part is filled in from the germline J gene. Trimming took off 4 bases at V and 5 bases at J, with 10 bases between the two ends. Germline V gene lookup returns CDR1 KGHSH and CDR2 LQKENI. The CDR3 contains 13 residues.

As regards this clone: The read comes to an end 3 residues before the CDR3 does, leaving the germline J gene to fill in the end. This chain uses TRBV2 with TRBJ2-1; 12 nucleotides align to TRBD2. Germline V gene sequence: CDR1 SNHLY, CDR2 FYNNEI. The CDR3 totals 14 residues. The J segment lost 6 bases and the V segment lost 7 bases, leaving 4 bases of the junction unmatched. CDR3 amino acids: CASKTSGGTNEQFF. Incomplete CDR3 DNA: TGTGCCAGCAAAACTAGCGGGGGGACCAATGAG.

A remark on this clone: The observed sequence ends 3 residues before the CDR3 terminus, with the missing tail filled in from the germline J gene. The V call is TRBV7-9, the J call TRBJ2-1; TRBD2 matches 11 bases. The CDR3 spans 15 residues. From germline, CDR1 is SEHNR and CDR2 FQNEAQ (reference sequence). V lost 4 bases to trimming and J lost 6 bases; unmatched junction nucleotides: 5. CDR3 sequence: CASSYPGTSGNEQFF. The part of the CDR3 DNA that was read is TGTGCCAGCAGCTATCCCGGGACTAGCGGCAATGAG.

On this clone itself: The read comes to an end 3 residues before the CDR3 does, leaving the germline J gene to fill in the end. This rearrangement joins TRBV30 to TRBJ2-5; the D gene is possibly TRBD1 (6 bases). The germline CDR1 and CDR2 sequences are GTSNPN and SVGIG (reference sequence). V was trimmed by 2 bases and J by 5 bases, leaving 21 bases between them. There are 16 residues in the CDR3. Incomplete CDR3 DNA: TGTGCCTGGAGTCTTCCAGGACAGACTTTCTATGAGACC. Translation: CAWSLPGQTFYET. The complete CDR3 protein is CAWSLPGQTFYETQYF.

Of note for this clone: From the germline J gene comes the end of the CDR3, since the read stops 3 residues before it. J is TRBJ2-3 and V is TRBV11-3; D uncertain. From germline, CDR1 is SGHNT and CDR2 YENEEA. CDR3 length: 13 residues. Trimming cost V 4 bases and J 0 bases, with 5 bases left between them. Incomplete CDR3 DNA: TGTGCCAGCAGCTCCCCTAGCACAGATACG. It codes for CASSSPSTDT. In full, the CDR3 reads CASSSPSTDTQYF. Combining the CDR3 with reference TRBV11-3 and TRBJ2-3 gives the whole variable domain EAGVVQSPRYKIIEKKQPVAFWCNPISGHNTLYWYLQNLGQGPELLIRYENEEAVDDSQLPKDRFSAERLKGVDSTLKIQPAELGDSAVYLCASSSPSTDTQYFGPGTRLTVL.

The covered CDR3 bases are TGTGCCAGCAGCCCGGACAGGGTGGCCTACAATGAG. Amino acids: CASSPDRVAYNE. The whole CDR3 sequence reads CASSPDRVAYNEQFF. The V call is TRBV11-1, the J call TRBJ2-1; TRBD1 matches at 8 bases. The read ends 3 residues shy of where the CDR3 ends; the end is completed using the germline J gene. CDR1 and CDR2 from the germline V gene are SGHAT and FQDESV (reference sequence). The CDR3 totals 15 residues. Germline trimming cut 5 bases from V and 2 bases from J; bases unmatched to any gene: 5.

The covered CDR3 bases are TGTGCCAGCTCACGCCCCCTAGGGGAGAACGAG. Translated: CASSRPLGENE. The complete CDR3 sequence is CASSRPLGENEQYF. V and J are TRBV18 and TRBJ2-7, with D possibly called TRBD1 or TRBD2 (5 bases each). The CDR3 end is not reached by the read, which stops 3 residues before it; the germline J gene fills it in. The CDR3 is 14 amino acids. The V gene lost 4 bases and the J gene lost 5 bases, with 15 bases spanning the gap. In germline, CDR1 is KGHSH, CDR2 LQKENI.

Worth noting for this clone: The read ends 3 residues before the CDR3 terminus; that terminus is restored from the germline J gene. V and J are TRBV20-1 and TRBJ2-1, with D possibly TRBD2 on 6 matching bases. The germline CDR1 and CDR2 sequences are DFQATT and SNEGSKA (reference sequence). V was pared by 5 bases and J by 9 bases, with 11 bases between. CDR3 size: 11 residues. The CDR3 loop is CSAATSLEQFF. CDR3 DNA (partial): TGCAGTGCTGCGACTAGTCTTGAG.

Of note for this clone: The CDR3 end lies 3 residues beyond the end of the read and is filled in from the germline J gene. Other DNA sequences in the sample encode the same CDR3. V and J are TRBV5-1 and TRBJ1-1, with TRBD1 identical over 8 bases. V shed 5 bases, J shed 1 base, and the junction held 1 base outside the gene matches. The CDR3 has 13 amino acids. The germline V gene encodes CDR1 SGHRS and CDR2 YFSETQ. The CDR3 region is CASRGQGNTEAFF. CDR3 bases read: TGCGCCAGCAGAGGACAGGGGAACACTGAA.

As to this clone: The read ends 3 residues shy of where the CDR3 ends; the end is completed using the germline J gene. The J gene is TRBJ2-4, the V gene TRBV5-1; 8 bases map to TRBD2. V lost 0 bases to trimming and J lost 0 bases; unmatched junction nucleotides: 14. The CDR3 contains 20 residues. CDR1 SGHRS and CDR2 YFSETQ come from the germline V gene. CDR3 amino acids: CASSLAGGRVGPLAKNIQYF. CDR3 DNA, as far as it was read: TGCGCCAGCAGCTTGGCGGGGGGGCGAGTGGGGCCATTAGCCAAAAACATT.

Of note for this clone: From the germline J gene comes the end of the CDR3, since the read stops 3 residues before it. The chain is built from TRBV19 and TRBJ2-7, with D possibly being TRBD1 (6 bases). CDR3 length: 15 residues. Germline V gene data show CDR1 as LNHDA and CDR2 as SQIVND (reference sequence). V shed 4 bases and J shed 6 bases, with 19 bases lying between them. The DNA read from the CDR3 is TGTGCCAGTAGTACCGGACAGACCTACGGGTCCGAG. It is translated as CASSTGQTYGSE. From start to end, the CDR3 is CASSTGQTYGSEQYF.

Regarding this clone: The missing CDR3 end, 3 residues past where the read stops, is filled in from the germline J gene. V gene TRBV5-4 combines with J gene TRBJ2-1; 8 nucleotides match TRBD1. The CDR3 has 15 residues. Per germline, CDR1 SGHNT and CDR2 YYREEE (reference sequence). Trimming removed 1 base from V and 6 bases from J; junction bases left unmatched: 6. CDR3 sequence reads: CASSLLQGESNEQFF. The sequenced part of the CDR3 DNA is TGTGCCAGCAGCTTGTTACAGGGGGAGTCCAATGAG.

As regards this clone: The read ends 3 residues early relative to the CDR3; the germline J gene fills the gap. This chain links TRBV18 with TRBJ2-3; the match to TRBD2 covers 8 bases. Germline loops: CDR1 KGHSH, CDR2 LQKENI. The CDR3 is made up of 17 amino acids. Germline trimming cut 7 bases from V and 0 bases from J; bases unmatched to any gene: 12. The CDR3 reads CASFTSRGGHSTDTQYF. The CDR3 DNA, read in part, is TGTGCCAGCTTCACCAGTCGGGGGGGCCATAGCACAGATACG.

Concerning this clone: The read finishes 3 residues shy of the CDR3 end, and the germline J gene is used to complete it. This chain uses TRBV20-1 with TRBJ2-5, with a weak D call TRBD1 (6 bases). Trimming pared 1 base from V and 2 bases from J, leaving 8 bases between. Germline CDR1 reads DFQATT; CDR2 reads SNEGSKA (reference sequence). This CDR3 region has 13 residues. The CDR3 sequence is CSARGQVQETQYF. The sequenced part of the CDR3 DNA is TGCAGTGCTAGAGGACAGGTACAAGAGACC.

With regard to this clone: The CDR3 end is not reached by the read, which stops 3 residues before it; the germline J gene fills it in. The chain employs TRBV5-4 and TRBJ2-5; TRBD2 is a possible D gene (5 bases). Trimming took off 4 bases at V and 5 bases at J, with 15 bases between the two ends. CDR1 is SGHNT and CDR2 is YYREEE in the germline V gene (reference sequence). This CDR3 has 14 amino acids. This chain's CDR3 is CASSLQGGSETQYF. The covered CDR3 bases are TGTGCCAGCAGCCTACAAGGCGGGTCGGAGACC.

About this clone: With the read ending 3 residues before the CDR3 end, the germline J gene is used to fill in that end. The J gene is TRBJ1-1, the V gene TRBV20-1, with no clear D. Germline-derived CDR1 and CDR2 are DFQATT and SNEGSKA (reference sequence). Deletions cut 7 bases from V and 4 bases from J, with 10 bases between. The CDR3 length is 11 residues. The part of the CDR3 DNA that was read is TGCAGTGTCAACATCTTCACTGAA. Amino acid sequence: CSVNIFTE. The full CDR3 reads CSVNIFTEAFF.

With respect to this clone: The read gets to within 3 residues of the CDR3 end, and the germline J gene fills in the rest. The rearrangement links TRBV2 to TRBJ2-7; D unresolved. Germline V lookup: CDR1 SNHLY, CDR2 FYNNEI. The V and J ends lost 2 bases and 4 bases respectively, with 3 bases between them. The CDR3 consists of 11 residues. The CDR3 reads CASSEQYEQYF. Incomplete CDR3 DNA: TGTGCCAGCAGTGAACAGTACGAG.

Comments on this clone: The read gets to within 3 residues of the CDR3 end, and the germline J gene fills in the rest. The chain uses TRBV5-1 and TRBJ2-3, with TRBD2 as a possible D gene (6 bases). V was shortened by 2 bases and J by 5 bases, with 12 bases between the two germline ends. CDR3 length equals 14 residues. Germline CDR1 SGHRS, CDR2 YFSETQ. CDR3 residues: CASSFELAGDTQYF. The sequenced part of the CDR3 DNA is TGCGCCAGCAGCTTCGAACTAGCTGGAGATACG. Drawing the rest from reference TRBV5-1 and TRBJ2-3, the complete variable domain is KAGVTQTPRYLIKTRGQQVTLSCSPISGHRSVSWYQQTPGQGLQFLFEYFSETQRNKGNFPGRFSGRQFSNSRSEMNVSTLELGDSALYLCASSFELAGDTQYFGPGTRLTVL.

Of note for this clone: The missing CDR3 end, 3 residues past where the read stops, is filled in from the germline J gene. The V call is TRBV10-1, the J call TRBJ2-7; TRBD2 agrees at 9 bases. The CDR3 length is 16 residues. In germline, CDR1 is WNHNN, CDR2 SYGVQD (reference sequence). Trimming removed 0 bases from V and 3 bases from J; junction bases left unmatched: 6. CDR3 residues: CASSESGLAGNYEQYF. The covered CDR3 bases are TGCGCCAGCAGTGAGTCAGGGCTAGCGGGAAACTACGAG.

Remarks on this clone: The sequenced fragment ends 3 residues before the CDR3 boundary, so the rest is inferred from the germline J gene. The V gene is TRBV19, the J gene TRBJ2-3, with D possibly matching TRBD2 (6 bases). Trimming took off 7 bases at V and 0 bases at J, with 14 bases between the two ends. This CDR3 spans 15 amino acids. CDR1 and CDR2 (germline): LNHDA, SQIVND (reference sequence). The CDR3 sequence: CASNGLATSTDTQYF. The sequenced CDR3 bases are TGTGCCAGTAACGGGCTAGCGACTAGCACAGATACG.

Remarks on this clone: The DNA ends 3 residues before the CDR3 does, and the rest of the CDR3 is filled in from the germline J gene. V gene TRBV7-9 combines with J gene TRBJ2-7, with 12 bases aligning to TRBD2. Germline assignment: CDR1 SEHNR and CDR2 FQNEAQ (reference sequence). V shed 5 bases and J 4 bases; nucleotides not matched to a gene: 6. The CDR3 spans 15 residues. The CDR3 protein is CASSEPSGGAYEQYF. The part of the CDR3 DNA that was read is TGTGCCAGCAGCGAACCTAGCGGGGGGGCTTACGAG. Supplemented by reference TRBV7-9 and TRBJ2-7, the full variable domain reads DTGVSQNPRHKITKRGQNVTFRCDPISEHNRLYWYRQTLGQGPEFLTYFQNEAQLEKSRLLSDRFSAERPKGSFSTLEIQRTEQGDSAMYLCASSEPSGGAYEQYFGPGTRLTVT.

Here the CDR3 reads CSARANQGFYGYTF. The sequenced CDR3 bases are TGCAGTGCTAGAGCTAACCAGGGATTCTATGGC. The V call is TRBV20-1, the J call TRBJ1-2, with D tentatively TRBD1 (5 bases). The CDR3 end lies 3 residues beyond the end of the read and is filled in from the germline J gene. From germline, CDR1 is DFQATT and CDR2 SNEGSKA (reference sequence). V dropped 1 base and J dropped 4 bases, with 13 bases sitting between them. This CDR3 spans 14 amino acids.

On this clone itself: The read is 3 residues too short to cover the CDR3 end, so that end is filled in from the germline J gene. The V and J genes are TRBV19 and TRBJ2-2; TRBD1 matches 9 bases. CDR3 length: 13 amino acids. Germline assignment: CDR1 LNHDA and CDR2 SQIVND (reference sequence). Losses at the gene ends were 8 bases for V and 6 bases for J; bases not matched to a gene: 4. Partial CDR3 DNA: TGTGCCAGTTTAAGACAGGGGGCCGGGGAG. It encodes CASLRQGAGE. The entire CDR3 protein reads CASLRQGAGELFF.

On this clone itself: The read finishes 3 residues shy of the CDR3 end, and the germline J gene is used to complete it. The V call is TRBV5-1, the J call TRBJ2-6; D gene uncertain. This CDR3 is built from 16 residues. Per the germline V gene, CDR1 is SGHRS and CDR2 is YFSETQ. V lost 0 bases and J lost 4, with 11 bases in between. The sequenced part of the CDR3 DNA is TGCGCCAGCAGCTTGGCCTCGGGTTCGGGGGCCAACGTC. It specifies CASSLASGSGANV. The full CDR3 reads CASSLASGSGANVLTF.

With regard to this clone: The CDR3 end falls 3 residues outside the read, so it is completed with the germline J gene. V usage is TRBV5-6 and J usage is TRBJ2-7, with D perhaps matching TRBD1 (5 bases). This CDR3 is built from 13 residues. V shed 4 bases and J shed 5 bases, with 13 bases lying between them. CDR1 is SGHDT, CDR2 YYEEEE, per germline. Partial CDR3 DNA: TGTGCCAGCAGCCCAGGGTTTCTGGACGAG. Its protein product is CASSPGFLDE. The complete CDR3 reads CASSPGFLDEQYF.

A word on this clone: The read is 3 residues too short to cover the CDR3 end, so that end is filled in from the germline J gene. This chain connects TRBV2 to TRBJ2-1, with 10 bases matching TRBD2. Germline lookup yields CDR1 SNHLY and CDR2 FYNNEI. V shed 6 bases and J 4 bases; nucleotides not matched to a gene: 3. The CDR3 loop spans 14 amino acids. CDR3 DNA, as far as it was read: TGTGCCAGCAGCCCGGGACTAGCGTACAATGAG. Translated, it gives CASSPGLAYNE. The complete CDR3 protein is CASSPGLAYNEQFF.